The T cell receptor (beta chain) under discussion was sequenced for a study of cytomegalovirus exposure and HLA in healthy donors. Whereas donors were nominally healthy upon sampling, unrecorded immune exposures were probable. Germline-derived CDR1 and CDR2 are SGHVS and FNYEAQ. CDR3 size: 13 residues. Trimming took 2 bases from V and 6 from J, leaving 7 bases between them. With 60 Vbeta and 13 Jbeta primers, the PCR was carried out. The repertoire was sequenced with immunoSEQ multiplex PCR; TCRdb's copy has only in-frame clones and lacks some. The table lists roughly 100,000 clones, over 60% of them singletons, with around 9.6% in the top ten. A single count supports this clone.

The chain employs TRBV7-6 and TRBJ2-2; TRBD2 is a possible D gene (6 bases). The specimen sequenced was PBMCs. The clonotype was recovered from a male donor in good health and CMV-seropositive. The CDR3 loop reads CASSLWRAGELFF. DNA for the CDR3: TGTGCCAGCAGCTTATGGAGGGCCGGGGAGCTGTTTTTT. Complete variable domain (other parts from reference TRBV7-6 and TRBJ2-2): GAGVSQSPRYKVTKRGQDVALRCDPISGHVSLYWYRQALGQGPEFLTYFNYEAQQDKSGLPNDRFSAERPEGSISTLTIQRTEQRDSAMYRCASSLWRAGELFFGEGSRLTVL.